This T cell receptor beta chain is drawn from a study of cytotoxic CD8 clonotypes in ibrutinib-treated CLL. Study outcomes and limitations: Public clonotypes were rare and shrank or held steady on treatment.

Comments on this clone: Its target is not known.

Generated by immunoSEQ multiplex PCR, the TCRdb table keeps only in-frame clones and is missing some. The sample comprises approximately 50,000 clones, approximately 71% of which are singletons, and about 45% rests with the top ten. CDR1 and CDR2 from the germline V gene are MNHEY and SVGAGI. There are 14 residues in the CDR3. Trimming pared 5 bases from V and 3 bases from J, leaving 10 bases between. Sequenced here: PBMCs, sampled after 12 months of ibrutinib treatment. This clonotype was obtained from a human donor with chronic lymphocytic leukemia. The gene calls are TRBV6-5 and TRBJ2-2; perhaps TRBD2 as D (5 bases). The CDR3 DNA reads TGTGCCAGCAGTCGAGGGCCGGACACCGGGGAGCTGTTTTTT. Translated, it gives CASSRGPDTGELFF.